A single sample gave rise to the 13 T cell receptor beta chains below, sequenced in a study of blood T cell repertoires in COVID-19. Using immunoSEQ multiplex PCR, the repertoire was profiled, and TCRdb retains in-frame clones only, with some absent. The sample records roughly 220,000 clones, approximately 86% being singletons. Sequences were obtained from peripheral blood. These receptors were collected from a woman aged 45 to 65 with COVID-19, enrolled during active disease.

This clone was detected only once. The chain uses TRBV5-1 and TRBJ2-3, with TRBD1 matching 8 bases. CDR1 and CDR2 (germline): SGHRS, YFSETQ. This CDR3 comprises 15 residues. The J segment lost 3 bases and the V segment lost 5 bases, leaving 8 bases of the junction unmatched. The CDR3 nucleotides read TGCGCCAGCAGTATCCAGGGGGCGCTTACAGATACGCAGTATTTT. Its protein is CASSIQGALTDTQYF.

J is TRBJ2-7 and V is TRBV13; the match to TRBD2 covers 9 bases. Germline CDR1 reads PRHDT; CDR2 reads FYEKMQ (reference sequence). This CDR3 spans 15 amino acids. The V segment lost 7 bases and the J segment 0 bases; nucleotides outside the gene matches: 7. The CDR3 protein is CASTSAGGSSYEQYF. As DNA, the CDR3 is TGTGCCAGCACCTCAGCGGGGGGCAGCTCCTACGAGCAGTACTTC.

The genes are TRBV16 and TRBJ2-1, with TRBD2 matching 8 bases. Trimming took 4 bases from V and 5 from J; bases not matched to a gene: 13. Germline CDR1 and CDR2: KGHSY and FQNENV. CDR3 size: 17 residues. The CDR3 is CASSPRRGGPGHNEQFF. The CDR3 DNA reads as TGTGCCAGCAGCCCTCGACGGGGGGGCCCGGGCCACAATGAGCAGTTCTTC.

The chain combines TRBV30 with TRBJ1-1; 8 positions match TRBD1. The CDR3 runs 17 residues. After removal of 4 bases from V and 4 bases from J, the junction contained 17 bases not matched to a gene. Germline V gene data show CDR1 as GTSNPN and CDR2 as SVGIG (reference sequence). The CDR3 nucleotides are TGTGCCTGGACTCGTTGGTCAGGGGGCAGGATGACCACTGAAGCTTTCTTT. Amino acid sequence: CAWTRWSGGRMTTEAFF.

V is TRBV2 and J is TRBJ2-2; a weak D match, TRBD1 (7 bases). The germline V gene has CDR1 SNHLY and CDR2 FYNNEI. The CDR3 length is 13 residues. V gave up 7 bases and J gave up 5 bases, with 11 bases separating them. The CDR3 region is CASNQGGTGELFF. CDR3 nucleotide sequence: TGTGCCAGCAACCAGGGGGGAACCGGGGAGCTGTTTTTT.

V gene TRBV5-1 combines with J gene TRBJ2-1; TRBD2 agrees at 13 bases. The germline gives CDR1 SGHRS, CDR2 YFSETQ. The CDR3 consists of 16 residues. Trimming took 4 bases from V and 8 from J; bases not matched to a gene: 9. The CDR3 region has the DNA TGCGCCAGCAGCCAGCGACTAGCGGGGGGTTCCGATGAGCAGTTCTTC. Its protein is CASSQRLAGGSDEQFF.

This rearrangement joins TRBV27 to TRBJ2-7; 9 bases agree with TRBD1. Losses at the gene ends were 5 bases for V and 3 bases for J; bases not matched to a gene: 8. The CDR3 consists of 15 residues. Per germline, CDR1 MNHEY and CDR2 SMNVEV (reference sequence). The DNA of the CDR3 is TGTGCCAGCAGTCCTCCGGGACAGGGTTACTACGAGCAGTACTTC. This gives the protein CASSPPGQGYYEQYF.

In DNA form, the CDR3 reads TGTGCCAGCAGTGTGGAGTCCGGGACATTAAACTATGGCTACACCTTC. Its translation: CASSVESGTLNYGYTF. V is TRBV6-4 and J is TRBJ1-2; D is possibly TRBD1 (6 bases). The CDR3 loop spans 16 amino acids. Germline V gene lookup returns CDR1 MRHNA and CDR2 SNTAGT. V gave up 4 bases and J gave up 2 bases, with 17 bases separating them.

J is TRBJ1-3 and V is TRBV5-1; no firm D call. The CDR3 contains 14 residues. The V end lost 0 bases, the J end lost 9 bases, and 13 bases lay between the germline ends. Germline values: CDR1 SGHRS, CDR2 YFSETQ. The DNA for the CDR3 is TGCGCCAGCAGCTTGGCCTCCTCACGAGGCACCATATATTTT. This translates into CASSLASSRGTIYF.

This chain joins TRBV2 and TRBJ1-1, with D perhaps TRBD1 (5 bases). The CDR3 runs to 14 residues. The V end was cut by 5 bases, the J end by 0 bases, with 10 bases between. Germline lookup yields CDR1 SNHLY and CDR2 FYNNEI. The CDR3 DNA follows: TGTGCCAGCAGTTCACAGGTGTTGAACACTGAAGCTTTCTTT. Translation: CASSSQVLNTEAFF.

CDR3 residues: CATSRERGSYEQYF. Here the CDR3 DNA reads TGTGCCACCAGCAGAGAAAGGGGTTCCTACGAGCAGTACTTC. V usage is TRBV15 and J usage is TRBJ2-7, with a tentative D call TRBD1 (5 bases). Germline assignment: CDR1 LNHNV and CDR2 YYDKDF (reference sequence). V was trimmed by 0 bases and J by 1 base, leaving 7 bases between them. The CDR3 is 14 residues long.

This chain links TRBV27 with TRBJ2-1, with TRBD2 matching over 12 bases. Germline V gene data show CDR1 as MNHEY and CDR2 as SMNVEV (reference sequence). Unmatched junction bases numbered 5, after V lost 5 bases and J lost 6 bases. CDR3 length: 15 residues. As DNA, the CDR3 is TGTGCCAGCAGTCCCCTAGCGGGGGGGCCCAATGAGCAGTTCTTC. As protein: CASSPLAGGPNEQFF.

J is TRBJ2-5 and V is TRBV6-6; D not resolved. This CDR3 is built from 15 residues. Trimming took 2 bases from V and 3 from J, leaving 13 bases between them. Germline values: CDR1 MNHNY, CDR2 SVGAGI (reference sequence). This CDR3 reads CASSYRPRVEETQYF. Here the CDR3 DNA reads TGTGCCAGCAGTTACCGCCCCCGGGTGGAAGAGACCCAGTACTTC.